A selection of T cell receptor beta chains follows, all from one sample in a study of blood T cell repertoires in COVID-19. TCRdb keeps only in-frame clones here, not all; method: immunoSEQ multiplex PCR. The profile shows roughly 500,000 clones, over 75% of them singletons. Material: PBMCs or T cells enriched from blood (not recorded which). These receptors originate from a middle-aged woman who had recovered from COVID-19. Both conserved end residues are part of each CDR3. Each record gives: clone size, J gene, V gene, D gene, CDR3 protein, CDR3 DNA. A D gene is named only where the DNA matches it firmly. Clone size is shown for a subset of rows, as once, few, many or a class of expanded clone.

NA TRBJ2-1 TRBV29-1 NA CSATGKGPYNEQFF TGCAGCGCAACAGGGAAGGGACCCTACAATGAGCAGTTCTTC
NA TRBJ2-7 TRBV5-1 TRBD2 CASSLYGEGYEQYF TGCGCCAGCAGCTTGTATGGGGAGGGCTACGAGCAGTACTTC
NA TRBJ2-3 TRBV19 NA CASSHQVDTQYF TGTGCCAGTAGTCATCAGGTAGATACGCAGTATTTT
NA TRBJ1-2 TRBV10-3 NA CATFVGPLAGYGYTF TGTGCCACCTTTGTGGGCCCACTTGCGGGCTATGGCTACACCTTC
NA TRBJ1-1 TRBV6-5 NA CASNRLQGGEAFF TGTGCCAGCAATAGACTTCAGGGTGGTGAAGCTTTCTTT
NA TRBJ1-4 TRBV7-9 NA CASSLVARANEKLFF TGTGCCAGCAGCTTAGTAGCACGGGCTAATGAAAAACTGTTTTTT
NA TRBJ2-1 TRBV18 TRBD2 CASSPLSGNNEQFF TGTGCCAGCTCACCCCTTAGCGGGAATAATGAGCAGTTCTTC
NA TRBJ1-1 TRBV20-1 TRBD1 CSASVQGDTEAFF TGCAGTGCTAGTGTACAGGGGGACACTGAAGCTTTCTTT
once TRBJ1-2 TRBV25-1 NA CASSKQVFSGYTF TGTGCCAGCAGTAAACAGGTGTTCTCTGGCTACACCTTC
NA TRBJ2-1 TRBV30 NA CAWSVQSSINEQFF TGTGCCTGGAGTGTACAGTCCTCGATTAATGAGCAGTTCTTC
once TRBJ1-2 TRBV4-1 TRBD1 CASSQTGQGNYGYTF TGCGCCAGCAGCCAAACGGGACAGGGTAACTATGGCTACACCTTC
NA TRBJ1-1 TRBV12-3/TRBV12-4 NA CASSLRGNTEAFF TGTGCCAGCAGTTTAAGGGGGAACACTGAAGCTTTCTTT
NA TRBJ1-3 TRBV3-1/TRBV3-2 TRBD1 CASSLAGTGVGNTIYF TGTGCCAGCAGCCTCGCCGGGACAGGGGTCGGAAACACCATATATTTT
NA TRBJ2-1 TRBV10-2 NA CASSDYQGLQQFF TGCGCCAGCAGTGATTATCAGGGACTTCAGCAGTTCTTC
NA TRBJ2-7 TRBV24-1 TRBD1 CATSDSGTGSYEQYF TGTGCCACCAGTGATTCCGGGACAGGGTCCTACGAGCAGTACTTC
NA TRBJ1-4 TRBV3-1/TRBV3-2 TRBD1 CASSRDSPTNEKLFF TGTGCCAGCAGCCGGGACAGTCCAACTAATGAAAAACTGTTTTTT
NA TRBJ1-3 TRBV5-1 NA CASSNEGAASGNTIYF TGCGCCAGCAGCAACGAGGGAGCGGCCTCTGGAAACACCATATATTTT
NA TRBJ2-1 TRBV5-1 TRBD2 CASSWGSSGAYNEQFF TGCGCCAGCAGCTGGGGGTCTAGCGGAGCCTACAATGAGCAGTTCTTC
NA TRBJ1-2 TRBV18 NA CASSPGSNNYGYTF TGTGCCAGCTCACCAGGGAGCAATAACTATGGCTACACCTTC
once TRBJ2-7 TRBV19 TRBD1 CASSIRDSIAYEQYF TGTGCCAGTAGTATTAGGGACAGTATCGCCTACGAGCAGTACTTC
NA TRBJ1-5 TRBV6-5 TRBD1 CASSGTGDFNQPQHF TGTGCCAGTTCCGGGACAGGAGACTTCAATCAGCCCCAGCATTTT
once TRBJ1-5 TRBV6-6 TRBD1 CASSVDRGRNQPQHF TGTGCCAGCAGTGTAGACAGGGGTCGCAATCAGCCCCAGCATTTT
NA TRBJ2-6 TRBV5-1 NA CASSLDLGVGANVLTF TGCGCCAGCAGCTTGGATTTGGGAGTCGGGGCCAACGTCCTGACTTTC
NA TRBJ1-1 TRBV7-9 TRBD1 CASSVAGGGTEAFF TGTGCCAGCAGCGTGGCAGGGGGCGGAACTGAAGCTTTCTTT
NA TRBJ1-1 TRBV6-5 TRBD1 CASSYSPQGATEAFF TGTGCCAGCAGTTACTCCCCGCAGGGGGCCACTGAAGCTTTCTTT
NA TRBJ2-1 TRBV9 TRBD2 CASTRGGMVDEQFF TGTGCCAGCACCCGCGGGGGGATGGTCGATGAGCAGTTCTTC
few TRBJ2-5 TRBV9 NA CASSAFSGETQYF TGTGCCAGCAGCGCATTTAGCGGAGAGACCCAGTACTTC
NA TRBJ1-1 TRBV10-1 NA CASSEFQMNTEAFF TGCGCCAGCAGTGAGTTTCAGATGAACACTGAAGCTTTCTTT
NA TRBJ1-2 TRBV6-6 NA CASKQDNYGYTF TGTGCCAGCAAACAGGATAACTATGGCTACACCTTC
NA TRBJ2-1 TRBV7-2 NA CASSLVAGAYNEQFF TGTGCCAGCAGCTTAGTTGCAGGGGCCTACAATGAGCAGTTCTTC
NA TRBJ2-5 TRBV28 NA CASSSTLWQETQYF TGTGCCAGCAGTTCGACACTTTGGCAAGAGACCCAGTACTTC
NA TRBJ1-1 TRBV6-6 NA CASSPQGRTEAFF TGTGCCAGCAGCCCCCAGGGTAGAACTGAAGCTTTCTTT
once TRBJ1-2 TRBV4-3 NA CASSQDTGNYGYTF TGCGCCAGCAGCCAAGATACGGGGAACTATGGCTACACCTTC
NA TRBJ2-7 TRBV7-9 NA CASSLIEGFGTYEQYF TGTGCCAGCAGCTTAATTGAAGGTTTCGGGACCTACGAGCAGTACTTC
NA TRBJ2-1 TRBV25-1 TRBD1 CASSVRDSSYNEQFF TGTGCCAGCAGTGTCCGGGACAGCTCCTACAATGAGCAGTTCTTC
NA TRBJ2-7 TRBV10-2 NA CASSDDLRGEQYF TGCGCCAGCAGCGACGACTTACGAGGGGAGCAGTACTTC
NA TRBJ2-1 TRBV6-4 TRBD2 CASSDAGEGNEQFF TGTGCCAGCAGTGACGCGGGAGAGGGTAATGAGCAGTTCTTC
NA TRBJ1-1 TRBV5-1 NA CASSLSQAYRNTEAFF TGCGCCAGCAGCTTGAGCCAGGCTTATCGTAACACTGAAGCTTTCTTT
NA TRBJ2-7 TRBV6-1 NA CASSDHLNYEQYF TGTGCCAGCAGTGATCACCTAAACTACGAGCAGTACTTC
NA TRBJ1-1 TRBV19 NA CASSQTGSPNTEAFF TGTGCCAGTAGCCAAACAGGGTCCCCGAACACTGAAGCTTTCTTT
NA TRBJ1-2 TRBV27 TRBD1 CASSFGTAPGYGYTF TGTGCCAGCAGTTTCGGGACAGCGCCAGGCTATGGCTACACCTTC
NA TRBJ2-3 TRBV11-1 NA CASSRVGRGTDTQYF TGTGCCAGCAGCCGGGTCGGACGGGGTACAGATACGCAGTATTTT
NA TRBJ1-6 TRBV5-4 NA CASSFAGDNSPLHF TGTGCCAGCAGCTTCGCCGGAGATAATTCACCCCTCCACTTT
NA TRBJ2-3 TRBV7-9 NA CASTIRGGTDTQYF TGTGCCAGCACGATAAGGGGTGGCACAGATACGCAGTATTTT
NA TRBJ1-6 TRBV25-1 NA CASSGGSGALHF TGTGCCAGCAGCGGAGGCAGTGGGGCCCTCCACTTT
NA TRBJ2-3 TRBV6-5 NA CASSYLTTTVADTQYF TGTGCCAGCAGTTACCTAACAACGACAGTCGCAGATACGCAGTATTTT